This T cell receptor beta chain emerged from a study of T cell responses to AZD1222 COVID-19 vaccine. Study conclusions and caveats: Along spike, vaccine-associated CD4 TCRs were found throughout, with dominance at 160-218 and 743-854. Donors in the cohort were predominantly white British and more often female, and clonal diversity was possibly underestimated. Only a handful of individuals given AZD1222 were seropositive at baseline.

Data came from immunoSEQ multiplex PCR; TCRdb stores just in-frame clones and leaves some out. The data contain 140,000 or so clones, approximately 91% of them singletons. Second doses that came at about 4 or about 12 weeks were put together. With regard to this clone: Its antigen remains unknown.

V gave up 3 bases and J gave up 5 bases, with 16 bases separating them. Germline CDR1 MNHNS, CDR2 SASEGT. CDR3 length: 15 amino acids. The source is an adult who received the AZD1222 COVID-19 vaccine. The material was peripheral blood, obtained 28 days after the second AZD1222 dose. This sequence joins TRBV6-1 and TRBJ1-2, with D maybe TRBD1 (5 bases). Here the CDR3 DNA reads TGTGCCAGCAGTGATCTAACACAGGAGGGGTATGGCTACACCTTC. Amino acids: CASSDLTQEGYGYTF.